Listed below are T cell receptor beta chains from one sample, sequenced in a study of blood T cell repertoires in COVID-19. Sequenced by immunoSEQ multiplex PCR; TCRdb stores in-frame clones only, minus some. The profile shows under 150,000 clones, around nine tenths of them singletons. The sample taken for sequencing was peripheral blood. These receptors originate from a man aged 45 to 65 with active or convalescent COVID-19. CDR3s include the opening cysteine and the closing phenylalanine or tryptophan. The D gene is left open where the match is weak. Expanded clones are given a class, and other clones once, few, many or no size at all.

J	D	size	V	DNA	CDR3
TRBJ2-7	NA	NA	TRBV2	TGTGCCAGCAGTGCGGGGTACGAGCAGTACTTC	CASSAGYEQYF
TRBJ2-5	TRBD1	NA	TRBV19	TGTGCCAGTAGTCTTCCCGGGACAGGAAAAGAGACCCAGTACTTC	CASSLPGTGKETQYF
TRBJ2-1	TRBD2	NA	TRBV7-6	TGTGCCAGCAGCTTCGGGACTAGCGGGAGGTTGAATGAGCAGTTCTTC	CASSFGTSGRLNEQFF
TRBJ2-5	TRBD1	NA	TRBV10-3	TGTGCCATCAGTGGTACAGGGGGCCGGGAGACCCAGTACTTC	CAISGTGGRETQYF
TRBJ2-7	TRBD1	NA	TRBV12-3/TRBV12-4	TGTGCCACCGGCCCGGGACAGGGGGCCGAGCAGTACTTC	CATGPGQGAEQYF
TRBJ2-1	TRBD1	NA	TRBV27	TGTGCCAGCAGTTTCGTCCGGGACAGGGGCCCCTTTCACTCCTACAATGAGCAGTTCTTC	CASSFVRDRGPFHSYNEQFF
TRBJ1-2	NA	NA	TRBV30	TGTGCCTGGAGTGTGGGGCAGGGTACTGTCTACACCTTC	CAWSVGQGTVYTF
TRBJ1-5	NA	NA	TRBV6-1	TGTGCCAGCAGTGAGGGAGGAGGGCCACAGCCCCAGCATTTT	CASSEGGGPQPQHF
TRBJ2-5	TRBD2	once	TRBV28	TGTGCCAGCAGGGGGGGGGAGACCCAGTACTTC	CASRGGETQYF
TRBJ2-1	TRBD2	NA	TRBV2	TGTGCCAGCAGGAGGACTAGCGGAGGGGTCACACATGAGCAGTTCTTC	CASRRTSGGVTHEQFF
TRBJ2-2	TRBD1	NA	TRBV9	TGTGCCAGCAGCTCCCAGACAGGGCCAAGCGGGGAGCTGTTTTTT	CASSSQTGPSGELFF
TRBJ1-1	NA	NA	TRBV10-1	TGCGCCAGCAGGAGGGATTTTACCGAAGCTTTCTTT	CASRRDFTEAFF
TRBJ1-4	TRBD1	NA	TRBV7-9	TGTGCCAGCAGCTTACGCCCCGGACAGGCAGCAACTAATGAAAAACTGTTTTTT	CASSLRPGQAATNEKLFF
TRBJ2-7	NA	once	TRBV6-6	TGTGCCAGCAGCCCCTACACGGGGTGGGATGAGCAGTACTTC	CASSPYTGWDEQYF
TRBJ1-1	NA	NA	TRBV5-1	TGCGCCAGCAGCAAGGACAGATCAGGTATGAACACTGAAGCTTTCTTT	CASSKDRSGMNTEAFF
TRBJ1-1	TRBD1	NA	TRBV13	TGTGCCAGCAGCTTAAGCAGGGGGCGGATCACTGAAGCTTTCTTT	CASSLSRGRITEAFF
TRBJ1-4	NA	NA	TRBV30	TGTGCCTGGAGTGTAGAATCAGGGGAGAGTAGAAAACTGTTTTTT	CAWSVESGESRKLFF
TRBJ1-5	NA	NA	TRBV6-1	TGTGCCAACAGTGAAAAAAGGGTGACAGTTCCCCAGCATTTT	CANSEKRVTVPQHF
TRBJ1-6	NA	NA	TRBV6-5	TGTGCCAGCAGTTACGGCCAGGCAGGAAATTCACCCCTCCACTTT	CASSYGQAGNSPLHF
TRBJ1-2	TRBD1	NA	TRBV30	TGTGCCTGGAGTGCGTGGACAGGGGGAAGCGGCTACACCTTC	CAWSAWTGGSGYTF
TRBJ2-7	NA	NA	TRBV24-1	TGTGCCACCAGTGACCTCGGACGGGGGAGTGGGCAGTACTTC	CATSDLGRGSGQYF
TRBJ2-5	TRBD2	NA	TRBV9	TGTGCCAGCAGCGTATCACTAGCGGGATTCGGGGAGACCCAGTACTTC	CASSVSLAGFGETQYF
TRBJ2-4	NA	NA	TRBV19	TGTGCCAGTAGTATCGGGGGTAGCGTTAGCAAAAACATTCAGTACTTC	CASSIGGSVSKNIQYF
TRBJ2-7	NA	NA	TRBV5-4	TGTGCCAGCAGTTCTCCCGAGGGATACTACGAGCAGTACTTC	CASSSPEGYYEQYF
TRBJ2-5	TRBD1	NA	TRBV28	TGTGCCAGCAGTTTCAACGACAGGGGCGGGGAGACCCAGTACTTC	CASSFNDRGGETQYF
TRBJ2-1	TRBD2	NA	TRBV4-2	TGTGCCAGCAGAGGCCGGGAGGGCCCTCGAAATGAGCAGTTCTTC	CASRGREGPRNEQFF
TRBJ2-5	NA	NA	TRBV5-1	TGCGCCAGCAGCTCCGGACAGCATTCATCAGCGAAGACCCAGTACTTC	CASSSGQHSSAKTQYF